Below, 5 T cell receptor beta chains from the same sample are listed, as sequenced in a study of tumor and adjacent non-tumor tissue in lung cancer. Three rounds of nested PCR, following a modified ARM-PCR protocol, produced the TCRbeta library. In TCRdb, the multiplex PCR reads were re-called with MiXCR into one record per CDR3 protein. The sample consists of some 100,000 distinct CDR3 sequences, 50% to 70% of them appearing once. RNA was extracted from bulk tissue without any cell sorting. Distant lung tissue was collected more than 3 cm away from the tumor edge. Sequencing was carried out using distant non-tumor lung tissue. These receptors all come from a man aged 25-40 years with non-small cell lung cancer.

This sequence joins TRBV11-2 and TRBJ2-3; no clear D. There are 14 residues in the CDR3. CDR1 is SGHAT and CDR2 is FQNNGV in the germline V gene. V was trimmed by 2 bases and J by 5 bases, leaving 11 bases between them. The CDR3 spells CASSLRWIIDTQYF. The CDR3 coding sequence is TGTGCCAGCAGCTTAAGATGGATCATAGATACGCAGTATTTT.

Remarks on this clonotype: A read error is likely, as this CDR3 ends without the conserved phenylalanine or tryptophan. The V gene is TRBV11-2, the J gene TRBJ1-1; D gene ambiguous. With 5 bases removed from V and 1 base from J, the gap between germline ends came to 8 bases. The CDR3 length is 13 residues. Germline V gene sequence: CDR1 SGHAT, CDR2 FQNNGV. CDR3 sequence (DNA): TGTGCCAGCAGCCTCCGACCGAACACTGAAGCTTTCTCT. Its translation is CASSLRPNTEAFS.

As regards this clonotype: A junction boundary mismatches the germline segment, possibly from a read error. The chain is built from TRBV11-2 and TRBJ2-2; the match to TRBD2 covers 7 bases. Germline V lookup: CDR1 SGHAT, CDR2 FQNNGV. The CDR3 loop spans 15 amino acids. The CDR3 bases are TGTGCCAGCAGTCTCGGACGGGAGGTCGCCGGGGAGCTGTTGTTT. It yields the protein CASSLGREVAGELLF.

As concerns this clonotype: The junction departs from germline at one end; a sequencing error may be responsible. The chain links TRBV29-1 to TRBJ2-5, with a possible D match to TRBD1 (6 bases). Germline lookup yields CDR1 SQVTM and CDR2 ANQGSEA. The CDR3 runs to 14 residues. The CDR3, as DNA: TGCAACGTTGAACCCCGGGACAATCAAGGGACCCAGTACTTC. This codes for CNVEPRDNQGTQYF.

There are many counts of this clonotype. This chain uses TRBV29-1 with TRBJ1-1; 8 positions match TRBD1. Germline CDR1 SQVTM, CDR2 ANQGSEA. V was pared by 7 bases and J by 1 base, with 5 bases of the junction left unmatched. The CDR3 extends over 13 amino acids. The CDR3 sequence: CSDLTGENTEAFF. CDR3 nucleotide sequence: TGCAGCGACCTGACAGGGGAGAACACTGAAGCTTTCTTT.